This T cell receptor (beta chain) was identified in a study of blood T cell repertoires in COVID-19. Study in general: Specimens from acute and convalescent COVID-19 originated in the United States, Italy and Spain. From T cells, B-cell-depleted T cells, or PBMCs came the material, which was cDNA or gDNA.

In the original workflow: Reference gene primer amplification in the assay estimated nucleated cell counts. The protocol was immunoSEQ multiplex PCR, while the TCRdb copy is restricted to in-frame clones and leaves out a portion. V and J calls and clone size are given by that table; D and trimming were obtained from the DNA. The sample lists hundreds of thousands of clones; 88% were seen once. Germline CDR1 and CDR2: SGHRS and YFSETQ. Trimming at V came to 4 bases and at J to 5 bases, leaving 3 bases not matched to a gene. The CDR3 runs 14 residues. As regards this clone: Other DNA sequences from this sample encode an identical CDR3 as well.

The receptor was isolated from a man between 18 and 35 years old with active or convalescent COVID-19. J is TRBJ2-2 and V is TRBV5-1, with TRBD1 identical over 9 bases. Sequenced input: peripheral blood. DNA of the CDR3: TGCGCCAGCAGCCTGGACAGGGGAACCGGGGAGCTGTTTTTT. This codes for CASSLDRGTGELFF.